This TCR beta chain was recovered during a study of T-cell memory formation after mild COVID-19. TCRdb fed the 5' RACE reads into MiXCR, producing one record per CDR3 protein. The top ten hold more than 3% of the sample, which has approximately 150,000 distinct CDR3 sequences, 10% to 15% seen once. Germline lookup yields CDR1 SGHRS and CDR2 YFSETQ. V was clipped by 1 base and J by 4 bases, with 11 bases between them. The CDR3 is made up of 14 amino acids. This clonotype was found a few times. This TCR was sampled from a man younger than 35 who had mild COVID-19 (a few samples of this study predate the infection). Cell type and time point are not known. The sample comprised PBMCs or a T cell subset sorted from them (not recorded which). This sequence joins TRBV5-1 and TRBJ1-2; D call uncertain. CDR3 nucleotides: TGCGCCAGCAGCTTGTACATTAAGGGCTATGGCTACACCTTC. Amino acids: CASSLYIKGYGYTF. Full variable domain (remainder filled in from reference TRBV5-1 and TRBJ1-2): KAGVTQTPRYLIKTRGQQVTLSCSPISGHRSVSWYQQTPGQGLQFLFEYFSETQRNKGNFPGRFSGRQFSNSRSEMNVSTLELGDSALYLCASSLYIKGYGYTFGSGTRLTVV.